What follows are 3 T cell receptor beta chains derived from one specimen sequenced in a study of T cell responses to AZD1222 COVID-19 vaccine. Using immunoSEQ multiplex PCR, the repertoire was profiled, and TCRdb retains in-frame clones only, with some absent. The sample carries some 100,000 clones, about 89% recorded once. The source material was peripheral blood, sampled on day 0 of AZD1222 vaccination. The receptor source for this set is an adult in good health.

V is TRBV6-1 and J is TRBJ1-2; unclear D gene. The V gene's germline CDR1 is MNHNS and CDR2 SASEGT. The CDR3 totals 15 residues. The V gene lost 3 bases and the J gene lost 4 bases, with 15 bases spanning the gap. CDR3 sequence (DNA): TGTGCCAGCAGTGATGTTGGGAGGTCGAGCTATGGCTACACCTTC. Residues: CASSDVGRSSYGYTF.

The rearrangement joins TRBV6-5 to TRBJ1-3; D unclear. The CDR3 covers 12 residues. Trimming cost V 8 bases and J 5 bases, with 10 bases left between them. Per germline, CDR1 MNHEY and CDR2 SVGAGI. CDR3 coding DNA: TGTGCCAGCTTAGACCTAAGAAACACCATATATTTT. It yields the protein CASLDLRNTIYF.

This chain uses TRBV7-3 with TRBJ1-6, with D maybe TRBD1 (5 bases). Germline V lookup: CDR1 SGHTA, CDR2 FQGTGA. The CDR3 totals 16 residues. Trimming removed 1 base at V and 0 bases at J, with 7 bases between. As DNA, the CDR3 is TGTGCCAGCAGCTTAAGGGGGAGCTCCTATAATTCACCCCTCCACTTT. Residues: CASSLRGSSYNSPLHF.